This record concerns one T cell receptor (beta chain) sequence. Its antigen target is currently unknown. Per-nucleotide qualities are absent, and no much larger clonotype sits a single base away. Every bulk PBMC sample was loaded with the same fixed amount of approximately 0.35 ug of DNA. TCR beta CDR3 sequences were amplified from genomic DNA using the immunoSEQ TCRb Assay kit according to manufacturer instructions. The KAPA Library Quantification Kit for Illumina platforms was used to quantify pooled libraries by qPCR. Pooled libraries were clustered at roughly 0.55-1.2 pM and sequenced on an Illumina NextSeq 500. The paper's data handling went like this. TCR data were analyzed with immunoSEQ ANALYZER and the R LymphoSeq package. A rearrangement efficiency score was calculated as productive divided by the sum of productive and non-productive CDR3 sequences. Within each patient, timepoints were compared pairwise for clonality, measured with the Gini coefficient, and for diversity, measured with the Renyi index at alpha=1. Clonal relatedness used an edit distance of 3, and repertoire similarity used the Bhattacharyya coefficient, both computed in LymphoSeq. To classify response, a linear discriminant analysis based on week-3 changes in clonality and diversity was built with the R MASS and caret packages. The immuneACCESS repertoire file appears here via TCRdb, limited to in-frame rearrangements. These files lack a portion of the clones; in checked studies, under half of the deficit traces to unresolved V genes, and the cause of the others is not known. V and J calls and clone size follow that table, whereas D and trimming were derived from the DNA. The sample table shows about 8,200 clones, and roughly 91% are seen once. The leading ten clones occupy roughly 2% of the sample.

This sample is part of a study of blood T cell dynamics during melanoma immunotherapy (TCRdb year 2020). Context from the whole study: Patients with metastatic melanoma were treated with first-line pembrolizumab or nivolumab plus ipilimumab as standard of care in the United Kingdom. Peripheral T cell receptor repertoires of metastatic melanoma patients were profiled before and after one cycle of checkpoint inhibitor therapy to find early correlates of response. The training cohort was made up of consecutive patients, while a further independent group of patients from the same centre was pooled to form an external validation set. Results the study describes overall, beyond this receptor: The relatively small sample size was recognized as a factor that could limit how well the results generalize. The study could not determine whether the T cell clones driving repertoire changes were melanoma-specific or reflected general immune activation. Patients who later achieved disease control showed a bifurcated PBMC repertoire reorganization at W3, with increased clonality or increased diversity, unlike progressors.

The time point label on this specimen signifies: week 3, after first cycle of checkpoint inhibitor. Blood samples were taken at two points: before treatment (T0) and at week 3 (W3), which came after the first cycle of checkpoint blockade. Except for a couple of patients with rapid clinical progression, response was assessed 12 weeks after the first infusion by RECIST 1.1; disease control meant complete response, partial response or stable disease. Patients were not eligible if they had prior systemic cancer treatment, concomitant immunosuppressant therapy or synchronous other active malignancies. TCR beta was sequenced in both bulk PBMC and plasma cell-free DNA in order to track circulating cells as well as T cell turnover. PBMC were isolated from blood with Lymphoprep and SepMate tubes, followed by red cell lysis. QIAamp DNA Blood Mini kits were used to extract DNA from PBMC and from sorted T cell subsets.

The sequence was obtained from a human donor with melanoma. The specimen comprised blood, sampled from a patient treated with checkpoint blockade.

The DNA is TGTGCCAGCAGCTTAGGGGGTGGATTAAATTACTTC. Its translation reads: CASSLGGGLNYF. The chain employs TRBV11-2 and TRBJ2-7, with the D gene not clear enough to name. The germline ends are 14 bases apart after V is trimmed by 1 base and J by 13 bases. The CDR3 spans 12 residues, from the cysteine through the phenylalanine. Just CDR3 DNA is preserved here, 36 bases in frame from base 1. The germline V gene gives CDR1 as SGHAT and CDR2 as FQNNGV.